One and the same sample provided the 14 T cell receptor beta chains below, sequenced in a study of T cell repertoires in cytomegalovirus infection. Antigens for these TCRs are unknown. Via MiXCR, TCRdb re-called the reads, giving one row per CDR3 protein. Among roughly 150,000 distinct CDR3 sequences, more than 30% were seen once, and the ten largest hold roughly 51%. Sample: CD8+ T cells from cultured PBMCs, taken from culture after CMV antigen stimulation. These receptor sequences come from a human donor in good health (CMV status not recorded). Some clones in this sample may be carry-over from other donors' samples.

V and J are TRBV30 and TRBJ2-7; 8 nucleotides line up with TRBD1. The CDR3 is 12 residues long. CDR1 is GTSNPN and CDR2 is SVGIG in the germline V gene (reference sequence). This chain's CDR3 is CASGTGNHEQYF. CDR3 nucleotide sequence: TGTGCTTCGGGGACAGGTAACCACGAGCAGTACTTC.

This clonotype was seen more than once but under ten times. V gene TRBV27 combines with J gene TRBJ1-5; no reliable D call. Trimming took 8 bases from V and 2 from J, leaving 10 bases between them. From germline, CDR1 is MNHEY and CDR2 SMNVEV (reference sequence). The CDR3 sequence is 13 residues long. CDR3 residues: CASGFLGNQPQHF. The CDR3 nucleotides are TGTGCCAGCGGATTCCTTGGCAATCAGCCCCAGCATTTT.

This clonotype appeared a few times. V gene TRBV9 combines with J gene TRBJ2-2, with 9 bases aligning to TRBD1. V shed 4 bases and J 5 bases; nucleotides not matched to a gene: 6. CDR1 is SGDLS and CDR2 is YYNGEE in the germline V gene. The CDR3 is 15 amino acids. CDR3: CASSPGTGSTGELFF. Here the CDR3 DNA reads TGTGCCAGCAGCCCCGGGACAGGGAGTACCGGGGAGCTGTTTTTT.

The genes are TRBV4-2 and TRBJ2-3; the match to TRBD2 covers 12 bases. V dropped 0 bases and J dropped 7; count of bases not matched to a gene: 5. Germline CDR1 LGHNA, CDR2 YNFKEQ. CDR3 length: 16 residues. CDR3: CASSQEASGGANTQYF. DNA of the CDR3: TGTGCCAGCAGCCAAGAAGCTAGCGGGGGGGCTAATACGCAGTATTTT.

CDR3 nucleotides: TGTGCCAGCTTAGGACTAGCGGGGAACAATGAGCAGTTCTTC. Its protein is CASLGLAGNNEQFF. J is TRBJ2-1 and V is TRBV7-9, with TRBD2 matching over 12 bases. Germline V gene lookup returns CDR1 SEHNR and CDR2 FQNEAQ (reference sequence). V was pared by 8 bases and J by 5 bases, with 4 bases of the junction left unmatched. The CDR3 covers 14 residues. The full variable domain, its missing parts supplied by reference TRBV7-9 and TRBJ2-1, is DTGVSQNPRHKITKRGQNVTFRCDPISEHNRLYWYRQTLGQGPEFLTYFQNEAQLEKSRLLSDRFSAERPKGSFSTLEIQRTEQGDSAMYLCASLGLAGNNEQFFGPGTRLTVL.

This clonotype was counted only a few times. V is TRBV13 and J is TRBJ2-3; the D is unclear. Germline V gene lookup returns CDR1 PRHDT and CDR2 FYEKMQ (reference sequence). Trimming stripped 4 bases from V and 0 bases from J, with 5 bases between. The CDR3 loop spans 13 amino acids. Here the CDR3 DNA reads TGTGCCAGCAGCTCTACTAGCACAGATACGCAGTATTTT. It specifies CASSSTSTDTQYF.

J is TRBJ1-1 and V is TRBV29-1; 9 nucleotides match TRBD1. The germline V gene encodes CDR1 SQVTM and CDR2 ANQGSEA. The trim removed 4 bases at V and 5 bases at J, leaving 2 bases unmatched. This CDR3 comprises 12 residues. CDR3 residues: CSVGGTGTEAFF. The CDR3, as DNA: TGCAGCGTTGGGGGGACAGGGACTGAAGCTTTCTTT.

This clonotype was seen a few times. V gene TRBV11-1 combines with J gene TRBJ2-2, with D tentatively TRBD1 (5 bases). The CDR3 sequence is 15 residues long. The germline gives CDR1 SGHAT, CDR2 FQDESV (reference sequence). Trimming stripped 5 bases from V and 4 bases from J, with 14 bases between. In DNA, the CDR3 is TGTGCCAGCAGCCAAGGGGCAGGGCTCACCGGGGAGCTGTTTTTT. It encodes CASSQGAGLTGELFF.

V and J are TRBV7-9 and TRBJ2-7; 8 bases are a match to TRBD2. There are 14 residues in the CDR3. Losses at the gene ends were 1 base for V and 3 bases for J; bases not matched to a gene: 2. Germline values: CDR1 SEHNR, CDR2 FQNEAQ (reference sequence). Written as DNA, the CDR3 is TGTGCCAGCAGCTTAGAACTAGCGGTCTACGAGCAGTACTTC. Its protein product is CASSLELAVYEQYF.

At least ten counts were recorded for this clonotype. This chain uses TRBV7-9 with TRBJ1-2; D perhaps matches TRBD1 (6 bases). Germline V CDR1 and CDR2: SEHNR, FQNEAQ (reference sequence). The CDR3 has 13 amino acids. V was shortened by 6 bases and J by 8 bases, with 16 bases between the two germline ends. CDR3 coding DNA: TGTGCCAGCAGACCGATACAGGGATTAGGCTACACCTTC. Amino acids: CASRPIQGLGYTF.

Note on this clonotype: A much more abundant neighbour one base away suggests this may be a read error. The V call is TRBV7-4, the J call TRBJ2-1; the D is unclear. V shed 8 bases and J shed 0 bases, with 14 bases lying between them. Germline V gene lookup returns CDR1 SGHVT and CDR2 SQSDAQ. The CDR3 is 15 amino acids. The chain's CDR3 is CASVPFLCSYNEQFF. The CDR3, as DNA: TGTGCCAGCGTGCCCTTCCTCTGCTCCTACAATGAGCAGTTCTTC.

A few counts support this clonotype. V and J are TRBV20-1 and TRBJ2-1, with 9 positions matching TRBD2. The CDR3 is made up of 13 amino acids. Germline loops: CDR1 DFQATT, CDR2 SNEGSKA (reference sequence). The V segment lost 6 bases and the J segment 8 bases; nucleotides outside the gene matches: 8. The chain's CDR3 is CSASGGGAHEQFF. The DNA of the CDR3 is TGCAGTGCGAGCGGCGGGGGGGCACATGAGCAGTTCTTC.

This clonotype showed up just a few times. The V gene is TRBV4-1, the J gene TRBJ2-3; no reliable D call. CDR3 length equals 15 residues. CDR1 and CDR2 from the germline V gene are MGHRA and YSYEKL. V shed 1 base and J shed 6 bases, with 14 bases lying between them. Written as DNA, the CDR3 is TGCGCCAGCAGCCAAGGCCCCGTAAACATCGATACGCAGTATTTT. This gives the protein CASSQGPVNIDTQYF.

This chain connects TRBV7-2 to TRBJ2-2; D possibly corresponds to TRBD2 (7 bases). The length of the CDR3 is 14 residues. The V end was cut by 1 base, the J end by 9 bases, with 12 bases between. Germline loops: CDR1 SGHTA, CDR2 FQGNSA. The CDR3 DNA reads TGTGCCAGCAGCTTAGGGGCGGGGGCGAGGGAGCTGTTTTTT. It translates to CASSLGAGARELFF.